A selection of T cell receptor beta chains follows, all from one sample in a study of shared T cell receptors in the human thymus. The protocol was immunoSEQ multiplex PCR, while the TCRdb copy is restricted to in-frame clones and leaves out a portion. The sample includes about 660,000 clones, approximately 89% of them seen just once. These data were also reused for a study on human thymus T cells.

The sequencing sample was made of thymocytes. The source is a boy under two years old with a congenital heart defect. CDR3s include the opening cysteine and the closing phenylalanine or tryptophan. D genes are given only for firm matches. Where a row states a size, it is once, few, many or the class of an expanded clone; other rows omit it.

.	.	TRBJ2-3	TRBV30	CAWGKVRGAPCTDTQYF	TGTGCCTGGGGCAAGGTCCGGGGGGCTCCTTGCACAGATACGCAGTATTTT
.	.	TRBJ1-5	TRBV7-9	CASSRELEPQHF	TGTGCCAGCAGCCGGGAGTTGGAGCCCCAGCATTTT
.	.	TRBJ1-4	TRBV7-9	CASSLVRAGGPANEKLFF	TGTGCCAGCAGCTTAGTGCGGGCGGGGGGGCCTGCTAATGAAAAACTGTTTTTT
TRBD2	.	TRBJ2-3	TRBV6-5	CASHPGLAGPDTQYF	TGTGCCAGCCACCCGGGACTAGCGGGTCCAGATACGCAGTATTTT
.	.	TRBJ2-7	TRBV6-5	CASSYLHGGRGEQYF	TGTGCCAGCAGTTACCTCCACGGGGGAAGAGGCGAGCAGTACTTC
.	.	TRBJ1-3	TRBV6-9	CASRNRVYGRNTIYF	TGTGCCAGCAGAAACAGGGTTTACGGGAGAAACACCATATATTTT
TRBD2	once	TRBJ2-7	TRBV6-5	CASSYSGTRRGEQYF	TGTGCCAGCAGTTACTCTGGGACTAGAAGGGGCGAGCAGTACTTC
.	.	TRBJ2-4	TRBV10-2	CASSVRGGKNIQYF	TGCGCCAGCAGTGTTAGAGGGGGCAAAAACATTCAGTACTTC
TRBD1	.	TRBJ2-2	TRBV6-1	CASSEDRTNTNTGELFF	TGTGCCAGCAGTGAGGACAGGACGAATACGAACACCGGGGAGCTGTTTTTT
.	once	TRBJ1-1	TRBV28	CASSSRRDNAFF	TGTGCCAGCAGTTCCCGTAGGGACAACGCTTTCTTT
TRBD1	.	TRBJ2-3	TRBV18	CASSRTGGTDTQYF	TGTGCCAGCTCACGTACAGGGGGCACAGATACGCAGTATTTT
.	.	TRBJ1-2	TRBV28	CASSHTGPSNYGYTF	TGTGCCAGCAGCCATACAGGCCCTTCTAACTATGGCTACACCTTC
TRBD1	.	TRBJ2-2	TRBV12-5	CASGTGPRQGSTGELFF	TGTGCTAGTGGTACCGGCCCCAGACAGGGGTCAACCGGGGAGCTGTTTTTT
TRBD1	.	TRBJ2-7	TRBV6-5	CASRSGTGKLYEQYF	TGTGCCAGCAGGTCCGGGACAGGGAAACTCTACGAGCAGTACTTC
.	.	TRBJ2-7	TRBV7-6	CASSARLSAYEQYF	TGTGCCAGCAGCGCCCGACTCTCAGCCTACGAGCAGTACTTC